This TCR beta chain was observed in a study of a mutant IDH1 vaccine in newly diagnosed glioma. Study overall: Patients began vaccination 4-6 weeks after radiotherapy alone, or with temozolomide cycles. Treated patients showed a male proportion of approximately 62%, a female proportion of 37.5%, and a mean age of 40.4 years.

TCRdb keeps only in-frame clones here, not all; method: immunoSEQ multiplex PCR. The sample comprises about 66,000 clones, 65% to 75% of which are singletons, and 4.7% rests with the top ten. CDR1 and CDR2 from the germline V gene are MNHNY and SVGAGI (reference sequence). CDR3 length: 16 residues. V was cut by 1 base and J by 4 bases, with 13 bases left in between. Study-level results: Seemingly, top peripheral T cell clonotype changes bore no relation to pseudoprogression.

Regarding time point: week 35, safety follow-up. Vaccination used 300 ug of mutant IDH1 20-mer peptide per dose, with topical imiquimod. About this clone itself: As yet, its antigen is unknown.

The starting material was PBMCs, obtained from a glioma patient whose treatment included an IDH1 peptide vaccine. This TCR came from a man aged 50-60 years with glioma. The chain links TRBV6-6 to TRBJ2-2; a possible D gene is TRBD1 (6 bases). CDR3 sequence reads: CASSYLGAWGTGELFF. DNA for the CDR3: TGTGCCAGCAGTTACTTGGGGGCCTGGGGCACCGGGGAGCTGTTTTTT.